This paragraph covers one T cell receptor (beta chain) sequence. Its cognate antigen is unknown. A J-beta primer mix and a sample-barcoded 5' primer were used in a second PCR of roughly 7 to 12 cycles. A template-switch adaptor with 12 random nucleotides tagged each cDNA molecule. TCRdb passed the 5' RACE reads through MiXCR, listing each CDR3 protein once. This sample has about 1.4 million distinct CDR3 sequences, with around 55% found just once. Deletions cut 5 bases from V and 8 bases from J, with 18 bases between. Germline V CDR1 and CDR2: ENHRY, SYGVKD. The CDR3 length is 15 residues. Samples each had at least 5 micrograms of total RNA extracted. This specimen belongs to a study of blood T cells in healthy people across ages. The study, taken as a whole, reports: PBMC samples, being unsorted, prevented any conclusive comparison of naive and antigen-experienced cells. TCR beta diversity correlated strongly with naive T cell percentage.

The V gene is TRBV10-3, the J gene TRBJ1-4, with D unclear. This clonotype was sampled from a man younger than 35 in good health. Sequencing input: blood. The chain's CDR3 is CAISSGGPRGEKLFF. The CDR3 DNA is TGTGCCATCAGTTCGGGAGGCCCTCGCGGGGAAAAACTGTTTTTT.